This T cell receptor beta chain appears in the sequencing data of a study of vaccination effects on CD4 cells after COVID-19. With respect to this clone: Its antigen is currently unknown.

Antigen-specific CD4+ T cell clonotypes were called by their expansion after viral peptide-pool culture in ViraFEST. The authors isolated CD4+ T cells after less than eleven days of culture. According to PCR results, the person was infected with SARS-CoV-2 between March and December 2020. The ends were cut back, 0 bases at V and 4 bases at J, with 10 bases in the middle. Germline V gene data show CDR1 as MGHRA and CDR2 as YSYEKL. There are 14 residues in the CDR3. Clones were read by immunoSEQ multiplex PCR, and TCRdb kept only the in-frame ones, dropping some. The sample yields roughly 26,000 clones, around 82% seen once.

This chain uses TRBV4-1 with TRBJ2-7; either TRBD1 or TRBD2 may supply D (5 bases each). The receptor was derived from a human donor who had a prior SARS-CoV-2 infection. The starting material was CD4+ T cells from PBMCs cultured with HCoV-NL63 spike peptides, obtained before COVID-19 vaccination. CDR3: CASSQDQEGYEQYF. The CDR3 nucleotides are TGCGCCAGCAGCCAAGATCAAGAGGGGTACGAGCAGTACTTC.